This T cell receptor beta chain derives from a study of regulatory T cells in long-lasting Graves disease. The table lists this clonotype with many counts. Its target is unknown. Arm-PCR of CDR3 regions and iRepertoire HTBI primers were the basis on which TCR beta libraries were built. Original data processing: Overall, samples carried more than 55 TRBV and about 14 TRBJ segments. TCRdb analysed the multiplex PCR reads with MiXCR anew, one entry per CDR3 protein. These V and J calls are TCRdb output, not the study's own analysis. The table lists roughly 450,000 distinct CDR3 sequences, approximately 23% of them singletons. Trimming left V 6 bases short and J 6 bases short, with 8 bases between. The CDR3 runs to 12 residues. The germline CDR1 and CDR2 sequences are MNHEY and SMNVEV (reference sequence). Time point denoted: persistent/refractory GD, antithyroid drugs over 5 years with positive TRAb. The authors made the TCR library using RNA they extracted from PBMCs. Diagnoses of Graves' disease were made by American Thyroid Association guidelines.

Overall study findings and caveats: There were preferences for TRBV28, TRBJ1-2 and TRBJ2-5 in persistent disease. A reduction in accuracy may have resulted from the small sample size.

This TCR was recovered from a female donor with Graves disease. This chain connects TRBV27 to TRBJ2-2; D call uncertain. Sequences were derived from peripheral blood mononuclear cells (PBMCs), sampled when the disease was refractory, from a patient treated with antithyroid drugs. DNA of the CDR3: TGTGCCAGCAGCTTCCTCTCCGGGGAGCTGTTTTTT. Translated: CASSFLSGELFF.